A single sample gave rise to the 10 T cell receptor beta chains below, sequenced in a study of multiple sclerosis patients with progressive multifocal leukoencephalopathy. Time point: less than 7 months of natalizumab therapy. The protocol was immunoSEQ multiplex PCR, while the TCRdb copy is restricted to in-frame clones and leaves out a portion. The sample holds some 31,000 clones, about nine tenths seen once. Material: PBMCs, obtained from a patient treated with natalizumab. The source is a human donor with multiple sclerosis.

This chain joins TRBV7-8 and TRBJ2-3; D is unresolved. Deletions cut 1 base from V and 4 bases from J, with 12 bases between. The CDR3 covers 15 residues. Germline CDR1 SGHVS, CDR2 FQNEAQ. This CDR3 reads CASSLVVSPPDTQYF. In DNA form, the CDR3 reads TGTGCCAGCAGCTTAGTTGTCAGCCCCCCAGATACGCAGTATTTT.

The rearrangement joins TRBV5-1 to TRBJ2-5; 11 bases are shared with TRBD2. CDR1 is SGHRS, CDR2 YFSETQ, per germline. This CDR3 comprises 14 residues. The V and J ends lost 4 bases and 3 bases, in that order; junction bases with no gene match: 2. For the CDR3, the DNA is TGCGCCAGCAGCGCGACTAGCGGGAAAGAGACCCAGTACTTC. Protein sequence: CASSATSGKETQYF.

The chain employs TRBV6-1 and TRBJ1-4, with 8 bases fitting TRBD1. This CDR3 spans 14 amino acids. V was pared by 6 bases and J by 8 bases, with 8 bases of the junction left unmatched. The germline CDR1 and CDR2 sequences are MNHNS and SASEGT. This CDR3 is CASRKDRVKEKLFF. CDR3 in DNA: TGTGCCAGCAGGAAGGACAGGGTAAAGGAAAAACTGTTTTTT.

The J gene is TRBJ2-5, the V gene TRBV28, with a possible D match to TRBD1 (5 bases). The DNA end lines up better with TRBJ2-7; the J call may be wrong. Germline loops: CDR1 MDHEN, CDR2 SYDVKM. CDR3 size: 14 residues. CDR3 loop: CASKTAFSSYEQYF. The CDR3 region has the DNA TGTGCCAGCAAGACAGCTTTTAGCTCCTACGAGCAGTACTTC.

The chain recombines TRBV6-6 with TRBJ2-7; the D gene could be TRBD1 or TRBD2 (7 bases each). This CDR3 comprises 15 residues. Trimming stripped 8 bases from V and 6 bases from J, with 23 bases between. Germline V lookup: CDR1 MNHNY, CDR2 SVGAGI (reference sequence). The CDR3 DNA is TGTGCCAGCGGCCAGGGGAGGGGGCAGAGGCTCGAGCAGTACTTC. Translated: CASGQGRGQRLEQYF.

The CDR3 coding sequence is TGTGCCAGTACCCTACCGTTTGACACCGGGGAGCTGTTTTTT. This translates into CASTLPFDTGELFF. V usage is TRBV19 and J usage is TRBJ2-2, with D hard to call. The V end lost 7 bases, the J end lost 3 bases, and 12 bases lay between the germline ends. The CDR3 covers 14 residues. Germline-derived CDR1 and CDR2 are LNHDA and SQIVND (reference sequence).

The chain uses TRBV6-6 and TRBJ1-1, with D uncertain. Looked up from germline, CDR1 is MNHNY and CDR2 is SVGAGI (reference sequence). The ends were cut back, 8 bases at V and 6 bases at J, with 22 bases in the middle. This CDR3 is built from 15 residues. This CDR3 reads CASVKGEVFYAEAFF. DNA for the CDR3: TGTGCCAGCGTCAAGGGTGAGGTATTTTACGCTGAAGCTTTCTTT.

The sample holds a few counts of this clone. The rearrangement links TRBV28 to TRBJ2-7; TRBD2 might be the D (6 bases). The CDR3 totals 13 residues. Germline lookup yields CDR1 MDHEN and CDR2 SYDVKM. Trimming took 5 bases from V and 7 from J, leaving 15 bases between them. The CDR3 loop reads CASSPTVAGEQYF. The CDR3 bases are TGTGCCAGCAGTCCCACCGTTGCGGGGGAGCAGTACTTC. Using reference TRBV28 and TRBJ2-7 for the parts outside the CDR3, the full variable domain is DVKVTQSSRYLVKRTGEKVFLECVQDMDHENMFWYRQDPGLGLRLIYFSYDVKMKEKGDIPEGYSVSREKKERFSLILESASTNQTSMYLCASSPTVAGEQYFGPGTRLTVT.

This clone occurred once. This rearrangement joins TRBV19 to TRBJ1-2; D may be TRBD1 (5 bases). Trimming removed 5 bases at V and 4 bases at J, with 17 bases between. The CDR3 runs 15 residues. The germline V gene has CDR1 LNHDA and CDR2 SQIVND (reference sequence). In nucleotides, the CDR3 is TGTGCCAGTAGTTCTCGGGGCGGCAGATCCTATGGCTACACCTTC. Translation gives CASSSRGGRSYGYTF.

This sequence joins TRBV5-4 and TRBJ1-2, with D uncertain. The CDR3 consists of 15 residues. Germline-derived CDR1 and CDR2 are SGHNT and YYREEE (reference sequence). V shed 4 bases and J shed 5 bases, with 18 bases lying between them. CDR3 bases: TGTGCCAGCAGCCCGCGAGGTGAGAGTCGGTATGGCTACACCTTC. The encoded protein is CASSPRGESRYGYTF.